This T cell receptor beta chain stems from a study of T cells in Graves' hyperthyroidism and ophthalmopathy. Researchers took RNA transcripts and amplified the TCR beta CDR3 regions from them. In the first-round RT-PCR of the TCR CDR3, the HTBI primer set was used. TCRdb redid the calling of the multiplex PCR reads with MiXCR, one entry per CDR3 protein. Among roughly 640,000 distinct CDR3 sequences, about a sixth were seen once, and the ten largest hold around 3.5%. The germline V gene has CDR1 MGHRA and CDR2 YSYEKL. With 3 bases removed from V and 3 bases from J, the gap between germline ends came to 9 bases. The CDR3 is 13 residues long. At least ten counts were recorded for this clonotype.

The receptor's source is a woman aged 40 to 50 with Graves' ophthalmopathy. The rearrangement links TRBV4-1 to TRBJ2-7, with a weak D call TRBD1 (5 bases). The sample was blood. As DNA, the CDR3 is TGCGCCAGCAGCCACGATACAGGCTACGAGCAGTACTTC. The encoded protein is CASSHDTGYEQYF.